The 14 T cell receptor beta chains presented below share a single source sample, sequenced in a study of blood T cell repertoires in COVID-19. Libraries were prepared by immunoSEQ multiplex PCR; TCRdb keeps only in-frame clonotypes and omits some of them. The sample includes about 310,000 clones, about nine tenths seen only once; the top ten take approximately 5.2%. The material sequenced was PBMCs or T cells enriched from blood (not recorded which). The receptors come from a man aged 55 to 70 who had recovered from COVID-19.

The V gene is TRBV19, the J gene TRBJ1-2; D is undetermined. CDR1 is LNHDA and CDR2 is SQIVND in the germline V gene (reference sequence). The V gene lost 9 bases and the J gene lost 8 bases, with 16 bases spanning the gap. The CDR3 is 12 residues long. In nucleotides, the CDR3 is TGTGCCAGCCAAAAGGCCGCGGGGGGCTACACCTTC. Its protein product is CASQKAAGGYTF.

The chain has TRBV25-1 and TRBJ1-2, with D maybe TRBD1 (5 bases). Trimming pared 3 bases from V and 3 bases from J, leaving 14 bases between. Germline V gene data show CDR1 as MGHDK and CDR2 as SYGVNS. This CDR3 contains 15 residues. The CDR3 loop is CASSDTGVGDYGYTF. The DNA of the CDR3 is TGTGCCAGCAGTGATACGGGGGTGGGGGACTATGGCTACACCTTC.

This chain's CDR3 is CSVDARGAFNNEQFF. The CDR3 coding sequence is TGCAGCGTTGATGCCCGTGGAGCTTTCAACAATGAGCAGTTCTTC. This chain connects TRBV29-1 to TRBJ2-1; no clear D gene. Per the germline V gene, CDR1 is SQVTM and CDR2 is ANQGSEA. The V end was cut by 3 bases, the J end by 5 bases, with 17 bases between. The CDR3 runs to 15 residues.

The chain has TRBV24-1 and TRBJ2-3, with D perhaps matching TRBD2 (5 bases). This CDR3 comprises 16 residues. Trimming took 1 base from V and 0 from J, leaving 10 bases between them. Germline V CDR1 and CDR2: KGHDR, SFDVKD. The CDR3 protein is CATSDFRLASTDTQYF. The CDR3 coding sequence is TGTGCCACCAGTGATTTCCGCCTAGCTAGCACAGATACGCAGTATTTT.

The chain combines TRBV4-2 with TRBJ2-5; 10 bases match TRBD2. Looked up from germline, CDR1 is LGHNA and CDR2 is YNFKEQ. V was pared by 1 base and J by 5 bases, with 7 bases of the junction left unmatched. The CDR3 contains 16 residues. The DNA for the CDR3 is TGTGCCAGCAGCCAAGTGGAAGCGGGAGGGGGGGAGACCCAGTACTTC. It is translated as CASSQVEAGGGETQYF.

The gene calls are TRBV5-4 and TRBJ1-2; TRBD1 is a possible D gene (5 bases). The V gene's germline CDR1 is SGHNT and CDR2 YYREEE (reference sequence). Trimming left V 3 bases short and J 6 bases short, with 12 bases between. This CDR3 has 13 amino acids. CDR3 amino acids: CASSWTEGNGYTF. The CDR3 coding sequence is TGTGCCAGCAGCTGGACGGAGGGGAATGGCTACACCTTC.

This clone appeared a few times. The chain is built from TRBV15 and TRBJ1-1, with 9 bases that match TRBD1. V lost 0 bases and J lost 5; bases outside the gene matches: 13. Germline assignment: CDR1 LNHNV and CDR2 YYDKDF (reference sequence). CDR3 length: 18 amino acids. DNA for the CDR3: TGTGCCACCAGCAGAGACCCCGGGACAGGGTTGGGGTGGACTGAAGCTTTCTTT. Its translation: CATSRDPGTGLGWTEAFF. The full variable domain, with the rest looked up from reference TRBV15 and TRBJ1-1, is DAMVIQNPRYQVTQFGKPVTLSCSQTLNHNVMYWYQQKSSQAPKLLFHYYDKDFNNEADTPDNFQSRRPNTSFCFLDIRSPGLGDTAMYLCATSRDPGTGLGWTEAFFGQGTRLTVV.

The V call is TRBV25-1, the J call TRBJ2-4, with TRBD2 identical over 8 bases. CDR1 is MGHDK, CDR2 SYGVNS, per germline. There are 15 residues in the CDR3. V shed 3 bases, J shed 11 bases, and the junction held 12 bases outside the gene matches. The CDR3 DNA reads TGTGCCAGCAGTGATTCGGGACTAGGGAAAGGGGTTCAGTACTTC. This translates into CASSDSGLGKGVQYF.

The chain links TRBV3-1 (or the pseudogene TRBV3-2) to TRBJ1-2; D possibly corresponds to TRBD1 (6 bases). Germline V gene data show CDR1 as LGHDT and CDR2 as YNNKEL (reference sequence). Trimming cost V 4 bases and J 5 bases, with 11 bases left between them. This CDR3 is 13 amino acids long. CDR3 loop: CASSRTDFYGYTF. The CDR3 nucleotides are TGTGCCAGCAGCCGGACAGATTTTTATGGCTACACCTTC.

The CDR3 reads CATRQGWAGELFF. For the CDR3, the DNA is TGCGCCACCAGACAGGGTTGGGCCGGGGAGCTGTTTTTT. The chain recombines TRBV10-2 with TRBJ2-2; 7 nucleotides agree with TRBD1. Germline CDR1 reads WSHSY; CDR2 reads SAAADI. The length of the CDR3 is 13 residues. V was clipped by 10 bases and J by 6 bases; unmatched bases: 8.

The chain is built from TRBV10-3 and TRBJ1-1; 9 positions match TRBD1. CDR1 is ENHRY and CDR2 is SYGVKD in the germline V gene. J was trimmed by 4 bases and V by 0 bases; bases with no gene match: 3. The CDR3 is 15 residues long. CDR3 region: CAISESGQGPTEAFF. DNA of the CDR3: TGTGCCATCAGTGAGTCGGGACAGGGTCCCACTGAAGCTTTCTTT.

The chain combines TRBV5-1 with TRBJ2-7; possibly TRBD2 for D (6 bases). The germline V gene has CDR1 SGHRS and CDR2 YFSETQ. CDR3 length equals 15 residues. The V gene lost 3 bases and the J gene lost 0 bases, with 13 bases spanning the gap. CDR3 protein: CASSWDSQGSYEQYF. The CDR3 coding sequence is TGCGCCAGCAGCTGGGACTCCCAGGGCTCCTACGAGCAGTACTTC.

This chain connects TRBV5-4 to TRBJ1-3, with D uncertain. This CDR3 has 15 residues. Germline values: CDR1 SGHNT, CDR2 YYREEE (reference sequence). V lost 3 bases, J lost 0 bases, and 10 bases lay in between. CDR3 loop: CASSWEGSSGNTIYF. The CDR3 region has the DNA TGTGCCAGCAGCTGGGAGGGAAGCTCTGGAAACACCATATATTTT.

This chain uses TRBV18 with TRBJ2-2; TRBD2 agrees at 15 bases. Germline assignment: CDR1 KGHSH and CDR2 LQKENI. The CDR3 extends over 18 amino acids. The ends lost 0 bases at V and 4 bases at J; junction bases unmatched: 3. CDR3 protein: CASSPPGLAGGRTGELFF. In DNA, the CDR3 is TGTGCCAGCTCACCACCGGGACTAGCGGGAGGTCGCACCGGGGAGCTGTTTTTT.